The 28 T cell receptor beta chains below were found in one sample sequenced in a study of T cells in Graves' hyperthyroidism and ophthalmopathy (dated 2019 in TCRdb). The library was built by means of multiplex PCR. Reads for this sample came from an Illumina HiSeq 2000. The TCR beta CDR3 regions were amplified from the RNA transcripts. A first-round RT-PCR of the TCR CDR3 used the HTBI primer set with the Qiagen OneStep RT-PCR kit. TCRdb ran its own pipeline on the public reads, namely fastp trimming at Q25 and MiXCR clone calling, and kept in-frame beta chains. Rows merge per CDR3 protein into single entries with the most common DNA and genes. Recorded for this sample are roughly 570,000 distinct CDR3 sequences; approximately 14% of them occurred a single time. Roughly 7.3% of the sample lies in the top ten. Sequencing was carried out using blood. Receptor source: a woman younger than 45 with Graves' hyperthyroidism.

In this sample, this clonotype turned up many times. This rearrangement joins TRBV19 to TRBJ1-2; TRBD1 is a possible D gene (5 bases). This CDR3 has 15 residues. Germline CDR1 and CDR2: LNHDA and SQIVND (reference sequence). Trimming removed 6 bases at V and 4 bases at J, with 18 bases between. CDR3 sequence: CASRQTGTVIYGYTF. In DNA form, the CDR3 reads TGTGCCAGTAGACAAACCGGGACGGTCATCTATGGCTACACCTTC.

In this sample, this clonotype turned up a few times. The chain combines TRBV20-1 with TRBJ2-5, with D perhaps being TRBD1 or TRBD2 (5 bases each). Looked up from germline, CDR1 is DFQATT and CDR2 is SNEGSKA (reference sequence). Between the trimmed V and J ends, which lost 3 bases and 3 bases, there was a span of 17 bases. The CDR3 has 15 amino acids. The CDR3 nucleotides read TGCAGTGCTAGGGACGGGAAGAGGGGAGAAGAGACCCAGTACTTC. It translates to CSARDGKRGEETQYF.

This clonotype was counted at least ten times. The V and J genes are TRBV6-1 and TRBJ2-5; possibly TRBD1 or TRBD2 for D (6 bases each). There are 17 residues in the CDR3. With 3 bases removed from V and 5 bases from J, the gap between germline ends came to 22 bases. From germline, CDR1 is MNHNS and CDR2 SASEGT. The CDR3 DNA sequence: TGTGCCAGCAGTGAGGGAAGACTGGCGGGACATGGGGAGACCCAGTACTTC. Protein sequence: CASSEGRLAGHGETQYF.

In its sample, this clonotype was seen many times. J is TRBJ2-3 and V is TRBV7-8; perhaps TRBD2 as D (6 bases). Germline loops: CDR1 SGHVS, CDR2 FQNEAQ. The CDR3 sequence is 16 residues long. V was clipped by 5 bases and J by 0 bases, with 15 bases between them. The CDR3 loop reads CASSLQTSGSTDTQYF. The CDR3 DNA sequence: TGTGCCAGCAGCCTCCAAACCAGCGGGAGCACAGATACGCAGTATTTT. Using reference TRBV7-8 and TRBJ2-3 for the parts outside the CDR3, the full variable domain is GAGVSQSPRYKVAKRGQDVALRCDPISGHVSLFWYQQALGQGPEFLTYFQNEAQLDKSGLPSDRFFAERPEGSVSTLKIQRTQQEDSAVYLCASSLQTSGSTDTQYFGPGTRLTVL.

The rearrangement joins TRBV19 to TRBJ2-7; D possibly corresponds to TRBD1 (6 bases). Germline values: CDR1 LNHDA, CDR2 SQIVND (reference sequence). V gave up 3 bases and J gave up 2 bases, with 11 bases separating them. This CDR3 contains 14 residues. As DNA, the CDR3 is TGTGCCAGTAGTATTAACACAGGGACCTACGAGCAGTACTTC. Its protein product is CASSINTGTYEQYF.

This clonotype was picked up many times. The rearrangement links TRBV2 to TRBJ1-6, with 8 positions matching TRBD1. The CDR3 covers 14 residues. Germline V CDR1 and CDR2: SNHLY, FYNNEI. The V gene end was trimmed by 3 bases and the J gene end by 10 bases; junction bases not matched to a gene: 5. Here the CDR3 DNA reads TGTGCCAGCAGTGAGAAACAGGGGGTGTCACCCCTCCACTTT. It is translated as CASSEKQGVSPLHF.

This clonotype has ten or more counts. The CDR3 region is CSAREKGLNTEAFF. CDR3 sequence (DNA): TGCAGTGCTAGAGAGAAGGGATTGAACACTGAAGCTTTCTTT. The V call is TRBV20-1, the J call TRBJ1-1, with D unresolved. V was pared by 0 bases and J by 0 bases, with 8 bases between. CDR3 length: 14 amino acids. Per the germline V gene, CDR1 is DFQATT and CDR2 is SNEGSKA (reference sequence).

This clonotype appeared many times. The chain uses TRBV19 and TRBJ2-5, with 7 positions matching TRBD1. Germline assignment: CDR1 LNHDA and CDR2 SQIVND (reference sequence). The CDR3 runs 13 residues. The J segment lost 5 bases and the V segment lost 3 bases, leaving 3 bases of the junction unmatched. The CDR3 loop is CASSMVQGETQYF. For the CDR3, the DNA is TGTGCCAGTAGTATGGTACAGGGGGAGACCCAGTACTTC.

This clonotype was counted many times. The chain uses TRBV7-8 and TRBJ2-5, with TRBD2 identical over 12 bases. This CDR3 has 18 residues. In germline, CDR1 is SGHVS, CDR2 FQNEAQ. V gave up 6 bases and J gave up 7 bases; unmatched junction bases: 18. CDR3 in DNA: TGTGCCAGCAGTCCCGCCCACGATCGACTAGCGGGAGTCCTGACCCAGTACTTC. Its translation is CASSPAHDRLAGVLTQYF.

Ten or more counts support this clonotype. The CDR3 sequence is CASSILAGAYNEQFF. CDR3 DNA: TGTGCCAGCAGCATTCTAGCGGGAGCGTACAATGAGCAGTTCTTC. The gene calls are TRBV7-6 and TRBJ2-1; 10 bases are a match to TRBD2. This CDR3 has 15 residues. After removal of 5 bases from V and 4 bases from J, the junction contained 5 bases not matched to a gene. Germline lookup yields CDR1 SGHVS and CDR2 FNYEAQ.

This clonotype was detected many times. The V gene is TRBV12-3 or TRBV12-4, the J gene TRBJ1-5; tentative D call: TRBD1 (6 bases). V dropped 7 bases and J dropped 2 bases, with 21 bases sitting between them. The CDR3 has 17 residues. This CDR3 reads CASTLGHPVLGNQPQHF. CDR3 DNA: TGTGCCAGCACCTTGGGACATCCCGTGTTGGGCAATCAGCCCCAGCATTTT.

This clonotype has at least ten counts. The rearrangement joins TRBV18 to TRBJ2-7; 12 positions agree with TRBD1. The CDR3 totals 15 residues. The V segment lost 3 bases and the J segment 5 bases; nucleotides outside the gene matches: 5. Germline values: CDR1 KGHSH, CDR2 LQKENI. The CDR3 nucleotides are TGTGCCAGCTCACCTTCCGGGACAGGGGGCCACGAGCAGTACTTC. Amino acids: CASSPSGTGGHEQYF.

This clonotype was detected many times. The chain couples TRBV7-2 to TRBJ2-7; TRBD2 agrees at 9 bases. This CDR3 has 15 residues. The germline V gene encodes CDR1 SGHTA and CDR2 FQGNSA. V was pared by 3 bases and J by 2 bases, with 5 bases of the junction left unmatched. The DNA of the CDR3 is TGTGCCAGCAGCTTCGTAGCGGGAGTGGCCTACGAGCAGTACTTC. This translates into CASSFVAGVAYEQYF.

V is TRBV20-1 and J is TRBJ1-3; D uncertain. The V end was cut by 3 bases, the J end by 0 bases, with 9 bases between. This CDR3 contains 14 residues. Per the germline V gene, CDR1 is DFQATT and CDR2 is SNEGSKA (reference sequence). CDR3 region: CSASYISSGNTIYF. CDR3 in DNA: TGCAGTGCTAGCTACATATCCTCTGGAAACACCATATATTTT.

This clonotype was picked up many times. V is TRBV10-1 and J is TRBJ2-1, with 8 bases identical to TRBD1. V shed 3 bases, J shed 3 bases, and the junction held 7 bases outside the gene matches. This CDR3 has 16 amino acids. The V gene's germline CDR1 is WNHNN and CDR2 SYGVQD (reference sequence). In DNA, the CDR3 is TGCGCCAGCAGTGACGCCCGGGACAGGATCTACAATGAGCAGTTCTTC. Translation gives CASSDARDRIYNEQFF.

The rearrangement uses TRBV18 and TRBJ1-2, with 10 bases matching TRBD1. Germline V CDR1 and CDR2: KGHSH, LQKENI. V shed 2 bases and J 5 bases; nucleotides not matched to a gene: 11. The CDR3 extends over 17 amino acids. The CDR3 coding sequence is TGTGCCAGCTCACCATCCCGGGACAGGGGCCATACTTATGGCTACACCTTC. Protein product: CASSPSRDRGHTYGYTF. The variable domain in full, with the rest retrieved from reference TRBV18 and TRBJ1-2, is NAGVMQNPRHLVRRRGQEARLRCSPMKGHSHVYWYRQLPEEGLKFMVYLQKENIIDESGMPKERFSAEFPKEGPSILRIQQVVRGDSAAYFCASSPSRDRGHTYGYTFGSGTRLTVV.

This clonotype turned up a few times. The chain has TRBV24-1 and TRBJ2-7; 8 bases match TRBD1. Trimming at V came to 4 bases and at J to 0 bases, leaving 4 bases not matched to a gene. The CDR3 runs 15 residues. Germline V gene data show CDR1 as KGHDR and CDR2 as SFDVKD. In DNA, the CDR3 is TGTGCCACCAGTGACACCGGGACAGGCTCCTACGAGCAGTACTTC. Translation gives CATSDTGTGSYEQYF.

About this clonotype: A much larger clone lies a single base off, so this may be a read error. The rearrangement links TRBV9 to TRBJ2-3, with 7 bases lining up with TRBD2. The germline V gene has CDR1 SGDLS and CDR2 YYNGEE. This CDR3 is 15 amino acids long. The CDR3 nucleotides are TGTGCCAACAGCGTAGCTAGCGGAAGCACAGATACGCAGTATTTT. This sequence encodes CANSVASGSTDTQYF.

This clonotype was recorded once. This could be a read error, since a much larger clone is one nucleotide away. The V and J genes are TRBV5-1 and TRBJ1-1, with TRBD1 as a possible D gene (5 bases). Germline-derived CDR1 and CDR2 are SGHRS and YFSETQ. The CDR3 totals 14 residues. The CDR3 DNA reads TGCGCCAGCAGCTTTGCCACAATGGACACTGAATCTTTCTTT. Amino acids: CASSFATMDTESFF.

V usage is TRBV14 and J usage is TRBJ2-1, with D perhaps matching TRBD2 (5 bases). V was clipped by 0 bases and J by 7 bases, with 7 bases between them. CDR1 is SGHDN, CDR2 FVKESK, per germline. This CDR3 contains 13 residues. The CDR3 sequence: CASSQDEGNEQFF. The CDR3 DNA follows: TGTGCCAGCAGCCAAGATGAGGGTAATGAGCAGTTCTTC.

This clonotype was observed at least ten times. The chain has TRBV10-3 and TRBJ2-7; TRBD1 might be the D (5 bases). The CDR3 spans 12 residues. Trimming pared 11 bases from V and 0 bases from J, leaving 11 bases between. CDR1 and CDR2 (germline): ENHRY, SYGVKD. The CDR3 DNA reads as TGTGCCTCGCAGGGCAACTCCTACGAGCAGTACTTC. Encoded protein: CASQGNSYEQYF.

The chain couples TRBV4-1 to TRBJ2-2, with D perhaps matching TRBD2 (6 bases). The V and J ends lost 5 bases and 7 bases respectively, with 17 bases between them. The germline CDR1 and CDR2 sequences are MGHRA and YSYEKL. The CDR3 is 15 residues long. For the CDR3, the DNA is TGCGCCAGCAGCGCCCCAACTAGCTCCCTCGGGGAGCTGTTTTTT. This gives the protein CASSAPTSSLGELFF.

This clonotype has at least ten counts. The chain recombines TRBV18 with TRBJ1-2, with D tentatively TRBD1 (5 bases). The CDR3 loop spans 13 amino acids. The germline V gene encodes CDR1 KGHSH and CDR2 LQKENI. Trimming took off 3 bases at V and 4 bases at J, with 9 bases between the two ends. The CDR3 DNA follows: TGTGCCAGCTCACCGACAGACGGCTATGGCTACACCTTC. Amino acid sequence: CASSPTDGYGYTF.

In this sample, this clonotype turned up many times. The rearrangement joins TRBV30 to TRBJ1-1, with D perhaps TRBD1 (6 bases). With 1 base removed from V and 5 bases from J, the gap between germline ends came to 11 bases. Germline values: CDR1 GTSNPN, CDR2 SVGIG (reference sequence). This CDR3 is 13 amino acids long. The CDR3, as DNA: TGTGCCTGGAGTGCAACAGGGAGGACTGAAGCTTTCTTT. This encodes CAWSATGRTEAFF.

Only a few counts were recorded for this clonotype. J is TRBJ1-2 and V is TRBV20-1; TRBD1 is a possible D gene (5 bases). The V gene's germline CDR1 is DFQATT and CDR2 SNEGSKA (reference sequence). V was cut by 3 bases and J by 3 bases, with 11 bases left in between. This CDR3 has 13 residues. The CDR3 sequence: CSARRDGHYGYTF. DNA for the CDR3: TGCAGTGCTAGGAGGGACGGCCACTATGGCTACACCTTC.

This clonotype was counted only a few times. CDR3 in DNA: TGTGCCAGCAGCCAAGGACAGGGCCAACAGCCCCAGCATTTT. It encodes CASSQGQGQQPQHF. The chain recombines TRBV4-2 with TRBJ1-5, with 7 bases that match TRBD1. V gave up 1 base and J gave up 7 bases; unmatched junction bases: 4. This CDR3 comprises 14 residues. Per the germline V gene, CDR1 is LGHNA and CDR2 is YNFKEQ.

The chain recombines TRBV6-1 with TRBJ2-1; 12 bases are shared with TRBD2. After removal of 11 bases from V and 7 bases from J, the junction contained 15 bases not matched to a gene. Germline loops: CDR1 MNHNS, CDR2 SASEGT. The CDR3 contains 16 residues. CDR3 sequence (DNA): TGTGCCGGATTGGGGGTAGGGACTAGCGGGCTGAATGAGCAGTTCTTC. Translation gives CAGLGVGTSGLNEQFF.

There are a few counts of this clonotype. The chain recombines TRBV10-2 with TRBJ2-1; TRBD2 agrees at 10 bases. The CDR3 extends over 14 amino acids. Trimming cost V 3 bases and J 6 bases; bases outside gene matches: 2. Germline CDR1 WSHSY, CDR2 SAAADI. CDR3 nucleotide sequence: TGCGCCAGCAGTGAACTAGCGGGAATCAATGAGCAGTTCTTC. It specifies CASSELAGINEQFF.